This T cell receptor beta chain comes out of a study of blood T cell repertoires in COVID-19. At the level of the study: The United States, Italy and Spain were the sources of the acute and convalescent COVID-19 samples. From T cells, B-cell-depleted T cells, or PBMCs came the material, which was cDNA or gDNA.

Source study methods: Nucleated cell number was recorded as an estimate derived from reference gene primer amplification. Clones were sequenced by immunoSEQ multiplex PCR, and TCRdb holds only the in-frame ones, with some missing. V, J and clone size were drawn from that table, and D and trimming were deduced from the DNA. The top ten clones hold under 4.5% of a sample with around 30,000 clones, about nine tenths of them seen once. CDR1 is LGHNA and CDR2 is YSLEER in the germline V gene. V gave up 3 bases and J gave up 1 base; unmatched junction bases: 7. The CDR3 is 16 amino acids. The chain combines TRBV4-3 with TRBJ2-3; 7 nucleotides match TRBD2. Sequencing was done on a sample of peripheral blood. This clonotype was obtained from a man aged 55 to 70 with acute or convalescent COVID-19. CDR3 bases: TGCGCCAGCAGCCAGCTCGGGAGGATAGGCACAGATACGCAGTATTTT. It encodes CASSQLGRIGTDTQYF.